Presented here are 10 T cell receptor beta chains from one specimen sequenced in a study of T cell repertoires in cytomegalovirus infection. TCRdb fed the reads into MiXCR, producing one record per CDR3 protein. The sample holds tens of thousands of distinct CDR3 sequences, approximately 22% seen once. Their specific antigens are unknown. Here the sequenced sample was CD8+ T cells from cultured PBMCs, taken from culture after CMV antigen stimulation. These TCRs come from a human donor in good health (CMV status not recorded). Some clones in this sample may be carry-over from other donors' samples.

This clonotype occurred a few times. This chain links TRBV7-8 with TRBJ1-1; perhaps TRBD1 as D (5 bases). Germline loops: CDR1 SGHVS, CDR2 FQNEAQ. The CDR3 has 14 amino acids. The V end was cut by 5 bases, the J end by 1 base, with 11 bases between. Written as DNA, the CDR3 is TGTGCCAGCAGCCCCGGGGCTTCGAACACTGAAGCTTTCTTT. It translates to CASSPGASNTEAFF.

The chain links TRBV7-9 to TRBJ1-2; the D gene is possibly TRBD1 (6 bases). Germline-derived CDR1 and CDR2 are SEHNR and FQNEAQ (reference sequence). There are 15 residues in the CDR3. V lost 8 bases and J lost 4, with 20 bases in between. The CDR3, as DNA: TGTGCCAGCCCAGGTCCCTCGGGGGCCTTCTATGGCTACACCTTC. It yields the protein CASPGPSGAFYGYTF.

CDR3 sequence: CASSLSRTQETQYF. DNA of the CDR3: TGTGCCAGCAGTTTAAGCAGGACCCAAGAGACCCAGTACTTC. V and J are TRBV27 and TRBJ2-5; no clear D gene. The CDR3 length is 14 residues. The ends were cut back, 2 bases at V and 1 base at J, with 8 bases in the middle. Germline CDR1 reads MNHEY; CDR2 reads SMNVEV (reference sequence).

This clonotype has only a few counts. V and J are TRBV12-3 or TRBV12-4 and TRBJ1-2; no firm D call. The CDR3 runs 14 residues. Trimming stripped 6 bases from V and 4 bases from J, with 15 bases between. The CDR3 DNA is TGTGCCAGCAGCAAGACCACGAGGGTCTATGGCTACACCTTC. It yields the protein CASSKTTRVYGYTF.

The sample holds a few counts of this clonotype. CDR3 nucleotide sequence: TGTGCCAGCAGTTTATTTGCTAGCGGGGGGGCCACAGATACGCAGTATTTT. Protein product: CASSLFASGGATDTQYF. This chain uses TRBV27 with TRBJ2-3, with 12 bases that match TRBD2. With 1 base clipped from V and 2 bases from J, the junction kept 4 bases outside the gene matches. Germline V lookup: CDR1 MNHEY, CDR2 SMNVEV (reference sequence). This CDR3 spans 17 amino acids.

The chain uses TRBV5-4 and TRBJ1-1; possibly TRBD1 for D (5 bases). V was clipped by 5 bases and J by 0 bases, with 14 bases between them. Germline V gives CDR1 SGHNT, CDR2 YYREEE (reference sequence). The CDR3 has 15 amino acids. The CDR3 loop is CASRKVGALNTEAFF. The CDR3 DNA sequence: TGTGCCAGCAGGAAGGTCGGGGCTTTGAACACTGAAGCTTTCTTT.

V and J are TRBV7-9 and TRBJ2-2; D not certain. Between the trimmed V and J ends, which lost 2 bases and 5 bases, there was a span of 12 bases. Germline V lookup: CDR1 SEHNR, CDR2 FQNEAQ (reference sequence). The CDR3 has 15 residues. CDR3 DNA: TGTGCCAGCAGCTTAAGTTCATCTCCAACCGGGGAGCTGTTTTTT. The encoded protein is CASSLSSSPTGELFF.

The chain links TRBV28 to TRBJ2-1; weak D call: TRBD2 (6 bases). This CDR3 spans 15 amino acids. CDR1 and CDR2 from the germline V gene are MDHEN and SYDVKM. The V end was cut by 3 bases, the J end by 5 bases, with 14 bases between. The CDR3 DNA is TGTGCCAGCAGTTTTGCGGGGAGTGAGGACAATGAGCAGTTCTTC. This encodes CASSFAGSEDNEQFF.

V and J are TRBV12-3 or TRBV12-4 and TRBJ1-2; 10 bases agree with TRBD1. CDR3 length equals 14 residues. V gave up 5 bases and J gave up 9 bases; unmatched junction bases: 9. In DNA form, the CDR3 reads TGTGCCAGCAGTCCGGGACAGGGGATAAGGAGCTACACCTTC. Its protein product is CASSPGQGIRSYTF.

CDR3 protein: CASSLPGGAGTEAFF. CDR3 in DNA: TGTGCCAGCAGCCTCCCGGGGGGCGCGGGGACTGAAGCTTTCTTT. The chain employs TRBV28 and TRBJ1-1; tentatively, D is TRBD1 (6 bases). Trimming removed 6 bases at V and 5 bases at J, with 19 bases between. The CDR3 consists of 15 residues. Germline CDR1 MDHEN, CDR2 SYDVKM.